This T cell receptor beta chain was sequenced during a study of early T cells in non-severe SARS-CoV-2 infection. Looking at the study overall: The study sequenced bulk RNA from unsorted whole blood, with chains unpaired.

Unique molecular identifiers were attached to individual cDNA molecules. One entry per CDR3 protein results from TCRdb running MiXCR on the 5' RACE reads. The table lists about 71,000 distinct CDR3 sequences, 9.5% to 15% of them singletons. This clonotype came up many times. The origin of this receptor is an adult who was a healthcare worker with PCR-confirmed SARS-CoV-2 infection or an uninfected control (not recorded which). The sample was whole blood, taken at baseline.

The CDR3, as DNA: TGTGCCAGCAGCACTAGCGGGGGGGCTCCCGAGACCCAGTACTTC. It translates to CASSTSGGAPETQYF. This chain joins TRBV5-4 and TRBJ2-5, with 13 bases lining up with TRBD2. The CDR3 has 15 amino acids. Germline values: CDR1 SGHNT, CDR2 YYREEE (reference sequence). The trim removed 4 bases at V and 5 bases at J, leaving 5 bases unmatched. The variable domain in full, with the rest retrieved from reference TRBV5-4 and TRBJ2-5, is ETGVTQSPTHLIKTRGQQVTLRCSSQSGHNTVSWYQQALGQGPQFIFQYYREEENGRGNFPPRFSGLQFPNYSSELNVNALELDDSALYLCASSTSGGAPETQYFGPGTRLLVL.